The following is a T cell receptor (beta chain) sequence with its context. Its antigen remains unidentified. This CDR3 has 19 amino acids. Trimming stripped 10 bases from V and 4 bases from J, with 34 bases between. Per the germline V gene, CDR1 is MDHEN and CDR2 is SYDVKM. Amplified TCR beta CDR3 regions were obtained using RNA transcripts as template. An opening RT-PCR round employed HTBI primers and preceded a second-round multiplex PCR. TCRdb passed the multiplex PCR reads through MiXCR, listing each CDR3 protein once. The data contain approximately 210,000 distinct CDR3 sequences, 25% to 30% of them singletons. These data belong to a study of Graves' ophthalmopathy and Graves' hyperthyroidism. General observations from the study: An approximately 82% specificity and around 89% sensitivity were achieved by a 13-signature model that separated ophthalmopathy from stable hyperthyroidism.

Ineligible for inclusion were patients with other autoimmune diseases, uncontrolled infections, pregnancy or lactation. Diagnosis used clinical symptoms, serum thyroxine, TRAb, thyroid ultrasound and orbital computed tomography. PBMCs stemmed from approximately 9.7 ml of fresh peripheral blood. Sequencing was carried out using peripheral blood. This sequence was found in a man aged 45-60 years with Graves' ophthalmopathy. The gene calls are TRBV28 and TRBJ2-5; perhaps TRBD1 as D (6 bases). DNA of the CDR3: TGTGCCACCTTATACAGGGCCCGGATGGATGGATTCCCGGGAGAGACCCAGTACTTC. It encodes CATLYRARMDGFPGETQYF.